This entry lists 10 T cell receptor beta chains sequenced from one sample in a study of CD4+ T cells in melanoma. Libraries were prepared by immunoSEQ multiplex PCR; TCRdb keeps only in-frame clonotypes and omits some of them. This table has some 110,000 clones, about 90% appearing once. The specimen sequenced was peripheral blood. The receptors come from a human donor with melanoma.

This chain uses TRBV5-1 with TRBJ2-7, with 9 bases matching TRBD1. Germline loops: CDR1 SGHRS, CDR2 YFSETQ. The CDR3 spans 14 residues. Unmatched junction bases numbered 4, after V lost 0 bases and J lost 6 bases. The CDR3 here is CASSLEQGASEQYF. CDR3 sequence (DNA): TGCGCCAGCAGCTTGGAACAGGGGGCATCCGAGCAGTACTTC.

This chain uses TRBV11-2 with TRBJ2-7; D is possibly TRBD1 (11 bases). Trimming cost V 5 bases and J 0 bases, with 26 bases left between them. Looked up from germline, CDR1 is SGHAT and CDR2 is FQNNGV. The CDR3 totals 19 residues. CDR3 residues: CASSLRGQGASGSSYEQYF. DNA of the CDR3: TGTGCCAGCAGCCTCCGTGGACAGGGGGCTAGCGGGAGCTCCTACGAGCAGTACTTC.

This clone showed up just once. This chain joins TRBV19 and TRBJ2-7; D may be TRBD1 or TRBD2 (5 bases each). The CDR3 runs to 14 residues. Per germline, CDR1 LNHDA and CDR2 SQIVND (reference sequence). V dropped 5 bases and J dropped 7 bases, with 18 bases sitting between them. The CDR3 reads CASSFPGPSVEQYF. CDR3 DNA sequence: TGTGCCAGTAGTTTCCCGGGACCCTCGGTTGAGCAGTACTTC.

The CDR3 reads CAINTPGGLSYNEQFF. The CDR3 DNA sequence: TGTGCCATCAATACCCCCGGGGGGCTTTCCTACAATGAGCAGTTCTTC. The chain is built from TRBV10-3 and TRBJ2-1; a weak D match, TRBD2 (7 bases). V lost 7 bases to trimming and J lost 1 base, with 17 bases between them. CDR1 and CDR2 (germline): ENHRY, SYGVKD. This CDR3 is 16 amino acids long.

V and J are TRBV6-6 and TRBJ1-5; 7 bases are shared with TRBD1. The CDR3 is 15 amino acids. V was pared by 2 bases and J by 7 bases, with 8 bases of the junction left unmatched. The germline V gene encodes CDR1 MNHNY and CDR2 SVGAGI (reference sequence). The CDR3 DNA is TGTGCCAGCAGTTACGGACGACAGGGAGGCCAGCCCCAGCATTTT. Protein: CASSYGRQGGQPQHF.

The genes are TRBV7-2 and TRBJ2-3, with 12 bases fitting TRBD2. The V gene end was trimmed by 5 bases and the J gene end by 1 base; junction bases not matched to a gene: 4. Germline CDR1 is SGHTA and CDR2 is FQGNSA. The CDR3 is made up of 16 amino acids. In DNA, the CDR3 is TGTGCCAGCAGCCCGAGGACTAGCGGGGGCACAGATACGCAGTATTTT. Translating it yields CASSPRTSGGTDTQYF.

The chain employs TRBV4-2 and TRBJ2-3; D might be TRBD1 (6 bases). The germline V gene encodes CDR1 LGHNA and CDR2 YNFKEQ. The germline V and J ends were trimmed by 1 base and 4 bases, with 15 bases remaining between them. The CDR3 totals 16 residues. CDR3: CASSQGWAGVADTQYF. As DNA, the CDR3 is TGTGCCAGCAGCCAAGGTTGGGCAGGGGTGGCAGATACGCAGTATTTT.

The chain employs TRBV7-4 and TRBJ2-1, with TRBD2 identical over 10 bases. J lost 9 bases, V lost 4 bases, and 18 bases had no gene match. Germline-derived CDR1 and CDR2 are SGHVT and SQSDAQ. This CDR3 region has 18 residues. This CDR3 reads CASSSQERGGQEVCEQFF. The CDR3 bases are TGTGCCAGCAGCTCTCAGGAGCGGGGGGGCCAGGAGGTTTGTGAGCAGTTCTTC.

This clone was seen at least ten times. The CDR3 loop is CATSRGQGKVSEAFF. CDR3 in DNA: TGTGCCACCAGCAGGGGACAGGGGAAAGTGTCTGAAGCTTTCTTT. The rearrangement uses TRBV15 and TRBJ1-1; 10 bases match TRBD1. There are 15 residues in the CDR3. Germline V gene lookup returns CDR1 LNHNV and CDR2 YYDKDF (reference sequence). The V segment lost 3 bases and the J segment 6 bases; nucleotides outside the gene matches: 7.

This chain joins TRBV5-5 and TRBJ1-3; a possible D gene is TRBD1 (5 bases). CDR1 is SGHKS and CDR2 is YYEKEE in the germline V gene (reference sequence). This CDR3 contains 14 residues. V lost 4 bases and J lost 4, with 12 bases in between. CDR3 amino acids: CASSRQNPGNTIYF. DNA for the CDR3: TGTGCCAGCAGCCGACAGAATCCAGGAAACACCATATATTTT.